This T cell receptor beta chain comes out of a study of blood T cell repertoires in COVID-19. The Seattle site enrolled patients during active infection and followed them longitudinally. The V and J ends lost 3 bases and 2 bases respectively, with 7 bases between them. The length of the CDR3 is 13 residues. In germline, CDR1 is SGHDN, CDR2 FVKESK. Data came from immunoSEQ multiplex PCR; TCRdb stores just in-frame clones and leaves some out. The table includes a few hundred thousand clones, over 75% detected once. The chain couples TRBV14 to TRBJ1-2; unclear D gene. Sequences were obtained from peripheral blood. The sequence was obtained from a man between 45 and 60 years old with COVID-19, enrolled during active disease. The CDR3 sequence: CASSQRVNYGYTF. CDR3 bases: TGTGCCAGCAGCCAGCGGGTGAACTATGGCTACACCTTC.